The 10 T cell receptor beta chains below all came from one sample that was sequenced in a study of spatial heterogeneity in lung cancer. TCRdb reprocessed the 5' RACE reads via MiXCR and lists one record per CDR3 protein. The sample contains about 87,000 distinct CDR3 sequences, 19% of which appear only once. Stated time point: blood at routine non-recurrence follow-up after resection. Sequenced here: PBMCs, sampled at follow-up. The source is a male donor with early-stage non-small cell lung cancer.

There are a few counts of this clonotype. The rearrangement joins TRBV4-2 to TRBJ2-7, with a weak D call TRBD1 (6 bases). Trimming removed 1 base from V and 4 bases from J, with 8 bases in between. The CDR3 runs 13 residues. Looked up from germline, CDR1 is LGHNA and CDR2 is YNFKEQ. The CDR3 DNA is TGTGCCAGCAGCCAAGTGGGGGCTTACGAGCAGTACTTC. Translating gives CASSQVGAYEQYF.

The V and J genes are TRBV20-1 and TRBJ2-7; D is possibly TRBD1 (6 bases). The ends were cut back, 4 bases at V and 9 bases at J, with 16 bases in the middle. CDR1 is DFQATT and CDR2 is SNEGSKA in the germline V gene (reference sequence). This CDR3 comprises 12 residues. The CDR3 sequence: CSAKGGSFGQYF. The CDR3 nucleotides read TGCAGTGCTAAAGGGGGATCCTTCGGGCAGTACTTC.

This clonotype rates as medium-sized. This sequence joins TRBV3-1 and TRBJ2-2, with D unclear. The CDR3 is made up of 15 amino acids. CDR1 is LGHDT and CDR2 is YNNKEL in the germline V gene (reference sequence). The V end was cut by 2 bases, the J end by 1 base, with 8 bases between. The CDR3 spells CASSQMSRNTGELFF. The CDR3 nucleotides are TGTGCCAGCAGCCAAATGTCCAGGAACACCGGGGAGCTGTTTTTT.

The chain joins TRBV29-1 to TRBJ1-1; D not resolved. This CDR3 spans 14 amino acids. V lost 6 bases and J lost 4, with 18 bases in between. The V gene's germline CDR1 is SQVTM and CDR2 ANQGSEA. The CDR3 DNA reads TGCAGCGTCTTCTTGAGGGCTCGTGGCACTGAAGCTTTCTTT. Its translation is CSVFLRARGTEAFF.

This clonotype has more than one count but fewer than ten. The J gene is TRBJ1-2, the V gene TRBV15; D is unclear. CDR3 length: 13 amino acids. Looked up from germline, CDR1 is LNHNV and CDR2 is YYDKDF (reference sequence). V lost 3 bases, J lost 8 bases, and 13 bases lay in between. The CDR3 DNA follows: TGTGCCACCAGCAGCGGAAACGGGGTGGGCTACACCTTC. This codes for CATSSGNGVGYTF.

The chain joins TRBV19 to TRBJ1-1; D remains unclear. With 5 bases removed from V and 5 bases from J, the gap between germline ends came to 15 bases. Germline CDR1 and CDR2: LNHDA and SQIVND (reference sequence). The CDR3 is made up of 14 amino acids. The CDR3 here is CASSQSGPQTEAFF. The CDR3 DNA follows: TGTGCCAGTAGTCAGTCTGGGCCTCAAACTGAAGCTTTCTTT.

This clonotype was recorded a few times. The chain employs TRBV2 and TRBJ2-7; D unclear. The V gene lost 5 bases and the J gene lost 2 bases, with 10 bases spanning the gap. Germline V CDR1 and CDR2: SNHLY, FYNNEI. The CDR3 loop spans 13 amino acids. Here the CDR3 DNA reads TGTGCCAGCAGTCCCGCTACCCCCTACGAGCAGTACTTC. Its translation is CASSPATPYEQYF. The variable domain in full, completed from reference TRBV2 and TRBJ2-7, reads EPEVTQTPSHQVTQMGQEVILRCVPISNHLYFYWYRQILGQKVEFLVSFYNNEISEKSEIFDDQFSVERPDGSNFTLKIRSTKLEDSAMYFCASSPATPYEQYFGPGTRLTVT.

This clonotype occurred many times. CDR3 amino acids: CASSIAGGIYNEQFF. The CDR3 nucleotides are TGTGCCAGCAGCATAGCGGGAGGGATCTACAATGAGCAGTTCTTC. J is TRBJ2-1 and V is TRBV12-3 or TRBV12-4; 11 bases are shared with TRBD2. Trimming removed 6 bases from V and 3 bases from J; junction bases left unmatched: 4. CDR3 length: 15 residues.

The table lists this clonotype with a few counts. This chain joins TRBV2 and TRBJ1-1, with D maybe TRBD1 (5 bases). The CDR3 is 13 amino acids. The germline CDR1 and CDR2 sequences are SNHLY and FYNNEI. Trimming removed 2 bases from V and 5 bases from J, with 9 bases in between. The CDR3 here is CASSERGPTEAFF. The CDR3 bases are TGTGCCAGCAGTGAAAGGGGTCCGACTGAAGCTTTCTTT.

This clonotype was seen at least ten times. This rearrangement joins TRBV24-1 to TRBJ1-2; D perhaps matches TRBD1 (5 bases). The CDR3 runs to 13 residues. Per the germline V gene, CDR1 is KGHDR and CDR2 is SFDVKD. The V gene lost 4 bases and the J gene lost 5 bases, with 10 bases spanning the gap. In nucleotides, the CDR3 is TGTGCCACCAGTGACTCGACAGTTTATGGCTACACCTTC. Its protein is CATSDSTVYGYTF.